This TCR beta chain was identified during a study of cytotoxic CD8 clonotypes in ibrutinib-treated CLL. The wider study: Among the samples, the mean was approximately 250,000 productive templates and 85,000 to 95,000 productive rearrangements. The study's findings and limits: Sustained-remission and progressing patients' sampling times differed.

TCRdb keeps only in-frame clones here, not all; method: immunoSEQ multiplex PCR. This table has some 130,000 clones, around four fifths appearing once. On this clone itself: As yet, its antigen is unknown.

Looked up from germline, CDR1 is MNHNS and CDR2 is SASEGT. This CDR3 is 14 amino acids long. Trimming removed 1 base at V and 4 bases at J, with 10 bases between. The chain uses TRBV6-1 and TRBJ1-2, with D hard to call. The sequence derives from a human donor with chronic lymphocytic leukemia. The sample here was PBMCs, taken after 24 months of ibrutinib treatment. The CDR3 region has the DNA TGTGCCAGCAGTGAAGTCGGCGGTTTCTATGGCTACACCTTC. Amino acid sequence: CASSEVGGFYGYTF.